This is a list of T cell receptor beta chains from one sample in a study of shared clonotypes between healthy human individuals. Assay: immunoSEQ multiplex PCR; the TCRdb copy retains only in-frame clones and omits some. This repertoire shows 600,000 or so clones, nearly 98% found once; its top ten account for 0.3%. The sample consisted of naive CD8+ T cells sorted from blood. These receptors were collected from a young man in good health. Each CDR3 is given with its conserved first and last residue. D genes are given only for firm matches. Some rows have no size entry. The others give once, few or many, or a class for an expanded clone.

>TRBJ2-5|once|-|TRBV7-9|14
TGTGCCAGCAGCCACAGTGGGGGAGAAGAGACCCAGTACTTC
CASSHSGGEETQYF
>TRBJ2-2|-|TRBD1|TRBV6-5|15
TGTGCCAGCAGTTACGGGACAGGGCCCCCCGGGGAGCTGTTTTTT
CASSYGTGPPGELFF
>TRBJ2-3|-|-|TRBV9|11
TGTGCCAGCAGCTTTACAGGAACGCAGTATTTT
CASSFTGTQYF
>TRBJ2-1|-|-|TRBV7-7|13
TGTGCTAGCAGCTTAAACAGGGACAATGAGCAGTTCTTC
CASSLNRDNEQFF
>TRBJ2-7|-|-|TRBV5-1|12
TGCGCCAGCAGAGAGGGTAAATACGAGCAGTACTTC
CASREGKYEQYF
>TRBJ2-1|-|-|TRBV7-7|15
TGTGCTAGCAGTCGGGGACCAACCTATTACAATGAGCAGTTCTTC
CASSRGPTYYNEQFF
>TRBJ2-7|-|-|TRBV4-3|15
TGCGCCAGCAGCTCGGGGGCTAGCGGAGGCTACGAGCAGTACTTC
CASSSGASGGYEQYF
>TRBJ2-5|-|-|TRBV19|13
TGTGCCAGTAGTATACCGGGAGTAGAGACCCAGTACTTC
CASSIPGVETQYF
>TRBJ2-7|-|TRBD1|TRBV7-2|14
TGTGCCAGCAGCTTGGGGACAGCCGTCTACGAGCAGTACTTC
CASSLGTAVYEQYF
>TRBJ2-3|-|TRBD2|TRBV10-3|16
TGTGCCATCAGTGACCGAGCGGGAGGGCCGGAAGATACGCAGTATTTT
CAISDRAGGPEDTQYF
>TRBJ2-7|-|TRBD1|TRBV2|14
TGTGCCGGACAAAAGACAGGGGATCCCTACGAGCAGTACTTC
CAGQKTGDPYEQYF
>TRBJ1-4|-|TRBD1|TRBV15|15
TGTGCCACCAGCAGCGATGGGACAGGGGATGAAAAACTGTTTTTT
CATSSDGTGDEKLFF
>TRBJ2-7|-|TRBD1|TRBV6-6|14
TGTGCCACTACAAAGGACAGGGGGTATAGTGAGCAGTACTTC
CATTKDRGYSEQYF
>TRBJ2-7|-|-|TRBV21-1|16
TGTGCCAGCAGCCCGAGGACTAGCGGGAATACCTACGAGCAGTACTTC
CASSPRTSGNTYEQYF
>TRBJ2-7|-|TRBD2|TRBV9|15
TGTGCCAGCAGCGAGTCTAGCGGGAGTGTCTACGAGCAGTACTTC
CASSESSGSVYEQYF
>TRBJ1-5|-|-|TRBV18|16
TGTGCCAGCTCACCATTAGACCGGGCCTTAAATCAGCCCCAGCATTTT
CASSPLDRALNQPQHF
>TRBJ1-2|-|TRBD1|TRBV19|13
TGTGCCAGTAGTTCCGGACAGGGGGATGGCTACACCTTC
CASSSGQGDGYTF
>TRBJ2-1|-|TRBD2|TRBV4-1|17
TGCGCCAGCAGCCACGGACTAGCGGGAGCCGTTGGGAATGAGCAGTTCTTC
CASSHGLAGAVGNEQFF
>TRBJ1-3|-|-|TRBV6-1|15
TGTGCCCTCGAACCAGACGTCTACTCTGGAAACACCATATATTTT
CALEPDVYSGNTIYF
>TRBJ2-5|-|-|TRBV29-1|17
TGCAGCGTTGAGATTCCCGCGGGGGCGTATAAGCAAGAGACCCAGTACTTC
CSVEIPAGAYKQETQYF
>TRBJ2-7|-|TRBD1|TRBV7-6|16
TGTGCCAGCAGCGCCTCCGGGACAGGGATTATCGACGAGCAGTACTTC
CASSASGTGIIDEQYF
>TRBJ2-1|-|-|TRBV5-3|14
TGTGCCAGAAGCCCGTCGGGACCCATCAATGAGCAGTTCTTC
CARSPSGPINEQFF
>TRBJ1-2|-|TRBD1|TRBV7-8|15
TGTGCCAGCAGCCTCGGGACAGGCTTTGACTATGGCTACACCTTC
CASSLGTGFDYGYTF
>TRBJ2-7|-|TRBD1|TRBV7-9|15
TGTGCCAGCAGCTTAATCGGCCAGGGGGACTACGAGCAGTACTTC
CASSLIGQGDYEQYF
>TRBJ2-7|-|-|TRBV7-2|13
TGTGCCAGCAGCCCCGATGGGTTCTACGAGCAGTACTTC
CASSPDGFYEQYF
>TRBJ2-5|-|TRBD2|TRBV7-2|18
TGTGCCAGCAGCTTAGGACCCGTAGGTGGCGGGGGACAAGAGACCCAGTACTTC
CASSLGPVGGGGQETQYF
>TRBJ2-7|once|-|TRBV7-6|13
TGTGCCAGCAGCCCGAGGGACTTCTACGAGCAGTACTTC
CASSPRDFYEQYF
>TRBJ2-1|once|-|TRBV27|14
TGTGCCGCCCGAGACGGGGGTACCTACAATGAGCAGTTCTTC
CAARDGGTYNEQFF
>TRBJ1-4|-|TRBD1|TRBV6-1|15
TGTGCCAGCAGCTATACAGGGGGCTCTAATGAAAAACTGTTTTTT
CASSYTGGSNEKLFF
>TRBJ2-2|-|TRBD2|TRBV4-3|18
TGCGCCAGCAGCCAAGATCGGGCTAGCGGGACTGGGGCCGGGGAGCTGTTTTTT
CASSQDRASGTGAGELFF